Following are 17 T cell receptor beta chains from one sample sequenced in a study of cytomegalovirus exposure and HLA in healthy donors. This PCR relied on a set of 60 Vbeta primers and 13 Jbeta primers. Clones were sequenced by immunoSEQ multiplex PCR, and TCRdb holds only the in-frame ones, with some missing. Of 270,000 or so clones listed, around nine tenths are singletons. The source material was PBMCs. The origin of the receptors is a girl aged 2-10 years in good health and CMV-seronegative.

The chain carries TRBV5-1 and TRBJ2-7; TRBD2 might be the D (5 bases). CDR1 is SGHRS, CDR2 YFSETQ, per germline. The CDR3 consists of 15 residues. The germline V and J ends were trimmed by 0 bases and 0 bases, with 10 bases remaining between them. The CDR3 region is CASSLAPGTSYEQYF. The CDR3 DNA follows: TGCGCCAGCAGCTTGGCTCCGGGAACCTCCTACGAGCAGTACTTC.

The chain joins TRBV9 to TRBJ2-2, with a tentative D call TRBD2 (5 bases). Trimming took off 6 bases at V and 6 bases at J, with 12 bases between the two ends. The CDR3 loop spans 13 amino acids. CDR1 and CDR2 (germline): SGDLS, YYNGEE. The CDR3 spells CASNPRGPGELFF. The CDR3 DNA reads TGTGCCAGCAACCCGAGAGGGCCCGGGGAGCTGTTTTTT.

The CDR3, as DNA: TGTGCCAGCAGTCGACAGGGACGGCAGCCCCAGCATTTT. It codes for CASSRQGRQPQHF. The rearrangement uses TRBV6-5 and TRBJ1-5, with TRBD1 matching over 7 bases. V lost 5 bases and J lost 7; bases outside the gene matches: 5. The germline CDR1 and CDR2 sequences are MNHEY and SVGAGI. The CDR3 is 13 amino acids.

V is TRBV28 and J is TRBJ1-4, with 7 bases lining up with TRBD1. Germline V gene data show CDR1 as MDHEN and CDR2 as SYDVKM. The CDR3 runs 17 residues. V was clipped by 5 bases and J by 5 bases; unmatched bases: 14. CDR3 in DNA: TGTGCCAGCAGTACCCGACAGGGAAGGGCGCTGAATGAAAAACTGTTTTTT. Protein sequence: CASSTRQGRALNEKLFF. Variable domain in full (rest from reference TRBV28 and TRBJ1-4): DVKVTQSSRYLVKRTGEKVFLECVQDMDHENMFWYRQDPGLGLRLIYFSYDVKMKEKGDIPEGYSVSREKKERFSLILESASTNQTSMYLCASSTRQGRALNEKLFFGSGTQLSVL.

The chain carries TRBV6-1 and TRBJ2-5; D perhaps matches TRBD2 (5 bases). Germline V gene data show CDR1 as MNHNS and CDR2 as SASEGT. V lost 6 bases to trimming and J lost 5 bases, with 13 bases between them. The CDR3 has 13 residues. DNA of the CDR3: TGTGCCAGCAGGCCGGAGGTTTCCGAGACCCAGTACTTC. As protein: CASRPEVSETQYF.

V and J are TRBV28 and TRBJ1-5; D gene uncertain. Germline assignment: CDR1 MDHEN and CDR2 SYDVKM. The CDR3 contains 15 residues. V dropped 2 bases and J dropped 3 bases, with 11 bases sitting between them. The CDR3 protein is CASSLVALLNQPQHF. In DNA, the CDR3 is TGTGCCAGCAGTTTAGTTGCGCTGCTCAATCAGCCCCAGCATTTT.

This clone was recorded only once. CDR3 loop: CASSGEGRSGNTIYF. Written as DNA, the CDR3 is TGTGCCAGCAGCGGGGAGGGAAGGTCTGGAAACACCATATATTTT. V is TRBV5-4 and J is TRBJ1-3; no clear D. Between the trimmed V and J ends, which lost 4 bases and 1 base, there was a span of 12 bases. Germline CDR1 reads SGHNT; CDR2 reads YYREEE (reference sequence). This CDR3 is built from 15 residues.

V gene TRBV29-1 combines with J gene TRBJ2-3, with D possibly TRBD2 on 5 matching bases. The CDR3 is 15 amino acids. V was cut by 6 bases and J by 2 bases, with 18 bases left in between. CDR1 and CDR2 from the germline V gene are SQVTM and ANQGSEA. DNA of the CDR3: TGCAGCGTGGCCCGAGGTAGCGATCCCACAGATACGCAGTATTTT. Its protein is CSVARGSDPTDTQYF.

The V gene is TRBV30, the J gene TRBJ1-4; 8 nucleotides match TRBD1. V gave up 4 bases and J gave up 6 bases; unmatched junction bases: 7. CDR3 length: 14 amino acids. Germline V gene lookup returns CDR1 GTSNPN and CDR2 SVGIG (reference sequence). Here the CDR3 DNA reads TGTGCCTGGAACACGGGACAGGCTGATGAAAAACTGTTTTTT. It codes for CAWNTGQADEKLFF.

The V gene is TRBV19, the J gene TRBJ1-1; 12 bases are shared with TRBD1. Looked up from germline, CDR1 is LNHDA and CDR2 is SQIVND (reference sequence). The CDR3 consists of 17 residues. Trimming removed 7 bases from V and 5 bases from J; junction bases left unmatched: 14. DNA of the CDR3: TGTGCCAGTACCCCCGGGACAGGGGGCGCGGCGAGAACTGAAGCTTTCTTT. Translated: CASTPGTGGAARTEAFF.

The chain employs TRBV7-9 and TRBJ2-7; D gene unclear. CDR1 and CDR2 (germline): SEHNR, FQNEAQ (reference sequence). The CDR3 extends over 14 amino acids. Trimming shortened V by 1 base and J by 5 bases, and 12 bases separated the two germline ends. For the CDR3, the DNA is TGTGCCAGCAGCTTAGGTTCAAGAGGCCACGAGCAGTACTTC. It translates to CASSLGSRGHEQYF.

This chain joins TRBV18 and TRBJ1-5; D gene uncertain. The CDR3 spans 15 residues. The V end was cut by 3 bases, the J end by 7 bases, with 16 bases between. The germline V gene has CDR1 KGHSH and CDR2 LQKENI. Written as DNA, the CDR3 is TGTGCCAGCTCACCTAACGGACCTGCGGGCCAGCCCCAGCATTTT. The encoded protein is CASSPNGPAGQPQHF.

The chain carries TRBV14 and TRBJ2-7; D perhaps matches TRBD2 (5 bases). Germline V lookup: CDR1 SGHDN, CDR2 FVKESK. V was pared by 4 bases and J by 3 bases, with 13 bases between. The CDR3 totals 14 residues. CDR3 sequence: CASSPRGQDYEQYF. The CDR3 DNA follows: TGTGCCAGCAGCCCACGAGGGCAGGACTACGAGCAGTACTTC.

The CDR3 protein is CASSPRDKTYGYTF. CDR3 nucleotide sequence: TGTGCCAGCTCGCCTCGGGACAAGACCTATGGCTACACCTTC. The chain uses TRBV18 and TRBJ1-2; tentatively, D is TRBD1 (6 bases). The CDR3 is 14 residues long. Per germline, CDR1 KGHSH and CDR2 LQKENI. Trimming removed 6 bases at V and 4 bases at J, with 15 bases between.

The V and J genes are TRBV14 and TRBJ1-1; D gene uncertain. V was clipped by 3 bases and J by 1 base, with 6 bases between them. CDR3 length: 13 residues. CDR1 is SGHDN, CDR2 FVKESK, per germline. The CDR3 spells CASSQAENTEAFF. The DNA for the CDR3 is TGTGCCAGCAGCCAGGCTGAGAACACTGAAGCTTTCTTT.

The CDR3 DNA is TGTGCCAGCAGTCGAGGCCCGAACACTGAAGCTTTCTTT. Its protein is CASSRGPNTEAFF. This sequence joins TRBV11-3 and TRBJ1-1; D not certain. The germline V gene has CDR1 SGHNT and CDR2 YENEEA. V lost 6 bases to trimming and J lost 1 base, with 9 bases between them. This CDR3 is built from 13 residues.

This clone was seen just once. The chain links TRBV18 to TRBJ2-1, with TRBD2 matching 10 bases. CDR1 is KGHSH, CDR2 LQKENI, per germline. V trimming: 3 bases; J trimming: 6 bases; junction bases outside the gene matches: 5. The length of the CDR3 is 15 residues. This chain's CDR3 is CASSPLAGEGNEQFF. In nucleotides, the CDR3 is TGTGCCAGCTCACCGCTAGCGGGGGAGGGCAATGAGCAGTTCTTC.